This is a list of T cell receptor beta chains from one sample in a study of PD-1 blockade in mismatch repair-deficient tumors. Only in-frame clones appear in the TCRdb table, and some are missing; sequencing was by immunoSEQ multiplex PCR. The repertoire has more than 90,000 clones, roughly 80% of them found once; the top ten carry about 4.7%. The sequencing used peripheral blood, collected 60 to 65 weeks after starting pembrolizumab. All receptors derive from an adult with mismatch repair-deficient cancer. The CDR3 runs from the conserved cysteine through the conserved F or W. A D gene is named only where the DNA matches it firmly. Expanded clones get a size class; other rows say once, few or many, or leave the size out.

j_call | v_call | clone_size | d_call | cdr3_aa | cdr3_nt
TRBJ2-7 | TRBV7-2 | . | . | CASSLDGHAYEQYF | TGTGCCAGCAGCTTAGATGGACATGCCTACGAGCAGTACTTC
TRBJ2-7 | TRBV11-3 | . | TRBD2 | CASSLGLAAYEQYF | TGTGCCAGCAGCTTAGGACTAGCGGCATACGAGCAGTACTTC
TRBJ2-3 | TRBV9 | . | TRBD2 | CASSVAQREEADTQYF | TGTGCCAGCAGCGTAGCGCAGCGGGAGGAAGCAGATACGCAGTATTTT
TRBJ2-2 | TRBV9 | . | . | CASSVDGSGELFF | TGTGCCAGCAGCGTAGATGGGTCGGGGGAGCTGTTTTTT
TRBJ1-2 | TRBV28 | . | . | CASSPSVGVRWGYTF | TGTGCCAGCAGCCCATCAGTCGGTGTTAGGTGGGGCTACACCTTC
TRBJ2-7 | TRBV12-5 | few | . | CASGFWGYEQYF | TGTGCTAGTGGTTTCTGGGGCTACGAGCAGTACTTC
TRBJ2-3 | TRBV7-3 | once | TRBD1 | CASSLGDRVGDTQYF | TGTGCCAGCAGCTTAGGGGACAGGGTGGGGGATACGCAGTATTTT
TRBJ2-2 | TRBV10-2 | . | . | CASSESTRGAGELFF | TGCGCCAGCAGTGAGTCAACCAGGGGCGCCGGGGAGCTGTTTTTT
TRBJ1-2 | TRBV5-4 | . | TRBD1 | CASRDSNRGYTF | TGTGCCAGTAGGGACAGTAATCGTGGCTACACCTTC
TRBJ2-1 | TRBV5-1 | . | . | CASSLDRAVNNEQFF | TGCGCCAGCAGCTTGGATCGGGCGGTGAACAATGAGCAGTTCTTC
TRBJ2-1 | TRBV4-1 | . | TRBD2 | CASSQVSTSGRGHNEQFF | TGCGCCAGCAGCCAAGTCTCCACTAGCGGGAGAGGCCACAATGAGCAGTTCTTC
TRBJ2-7 | TRBV9 | . | TRBD1 | CASSPSGTDYEQYF | TGTGCCAGCAGCCCGTCCGGGACAGACTACGAGCAGTACTTC
TRBJ2-1 | TRBV5-4 | . | TRBD2 | CASSNRTSGINEQFF | TGTGCCAGCAGCAACCGGACTAGCGGGATCAATGAGCAGTTCTTC
TRBJ2-1 | TRBV9 | . | TRBD2 | CASSFRAGSSYNEQFF | TGTGCCAGCAGCTTTCGAGCGGGGAGCTCCTACAATGAGCAGTTCTTC
TRBJ2-5 | TRBV7-7 | . | TRBD2 | CATRTGPGGETQYF | TGTGCTACACGCACGGGGCCGGGGGGGGAGACCCAGTACTTC
TRBJ2-5 | TRBV5-1 | . | . | CASSSSQETQYF | TGCGCCAGCAGCTCCAGCCAAGAGACCCAGTACTTC
TRBJ1-1 | TRBV19 | . | . | CASSIRRQIVEAFF | TGTGCCAGTAGTATTCGGAGACAGATCGTTGAAGCTTTCTTT
TRBJ1-2 | TRBV12-5 | . | . | CASGLQGMWTSGYTF | TGTGCTAGTGGTTTACAGGGTATGTGGACGAGTGGCTACACCTTC
TRBJ2-2 | TRBV27 | . | TRBD1 | CASSRDREAGELFF | TGTGCCAGCAGTAGGGACAGGGAGGCCGGGGAGCTGTTTTTT
TRBJ2-1 | TRBV6-1 | . | . | CASSEGSRSHNEQFF | TGTGCCAGCAGTGAAGGGAGTCGGTCCCACAATGAGCAGTTCTTC
TRBJ2-7 | TRBV5-1 | . | . | CASSYVEQYF | TGCGCCAGCAGCTACGTGGAGCAGTACTTC
TRBJ1-2 | TRBV6-5 | . | TRBD1 | CASRRTGENYGYTF | TGTGCCAGCAGACGGACAGGAGAGAACTATGGCTACACCTTC
TRBJ2-5 | TRBV30 | . | . | CAWGGEGSETQYF | TGTGCCTGGGGGGGAGAAGGTTCGGAGACCCAGTACTTC
TRBJ2-5 | TRBV7-6 | . | . | CASSGRLGETQYF | TGTGCCAGCAGCGGGCGTTTGGGGGAGACCCAGTACTTC
TRBJ2-5 | TRBV7-9 | . | TRBD2 | CASSPAIQAGGAGTQYF | TGTGCCAGCAGCCCCGCTATTCAAGCGGGAGGGGCGGGGACCCAGTACTTC
TRBJ2-1 | TRBV5-1 | few | TRBD2 | CASSSGTSGRSEQFF | TGCGCCAGCAGCTCCGGGACTAGCGGGAGAAGTGAGCAGTTCTTC
TRBJ1-4 | TRBV7-9 | . | TRBD1 | CASSLDRDNEKLFF | TGTGCCAGCAGCTTGGACAGGGATAATGAAAAACTGTTTTTT
TRBJ1-5 | TRBV7-9 | . | . | CASSPGRGSGQPQHF | TGTGCCAGCAGCCCAGGGCGAGGGTCAGGTCAGCCCCAGCATTTT
TRBJ1-1 | TRBV6-6 | once | TRBD1 | CASTQGRGRSTEAFF | TGTGCCAGCACACAAGGCAGGGGGCGAAGCACTGAAGCTTTCTTT
TRBJ1-2 | TRBV6-4 | . | . | CASSAFAGGGGYGYTF | TGTGCCAGCAGTGCCTTCGCGGGTGGGGGCGGTTATGGCTACACCTTC
TRBJ2-6 | TRBV25-1 | many | . | CASSGTFGANVLTF | TGTGCCAGTTCCGGGACATTCGGGGCCAACGTCCTGACTTTC
TRBJ2-1 | TRBV11-2 | . | . | CASSLEDFYNEQFF | TGTGCCAGCAGCTTAGAGGATTTTTACAATGAGCAGTTCTTC
TRBJ2-3 | TRBV5-1 | . | TRBD1 | CASSSGTGQLTDTQYF | TGCGCCAGCAGCTCCGGGACAGGTCAACTCACAGATACGCAGTATTTT
TRBJ2-5 | TRBV7-9 | . | . | CASSSRTGRGETQYF | TGTGCCAGCAGCTCCAGGACAGGGAGGGGAGAGACCCAGTACTTC
TRBJ2-6 | TRBV7-8 | . | . | CASSLPSKGSSSGANVLTF | TGTGCCAGCAGCTTACCCTCCAAGGGGAGCAGCTCTGGGGCCAACGTCCTGACTTTC
TRBJ2-7 | TRBV7-2 | . | . | CASSFGGPEQYF | TGTGCCAGCAGCTTTGGTGGACCCGAGCAGTACTTC
TRBJ1-4 | TRBV20-1 | . | . | CSAMLNEKLFF | TGCAGTGCTATGCTTAATGAAAAACTGTTTTTT
TRBJ2-2 | TRBV18 | . | TRBD2 | CASSPTSSTGELFF | TGTGCCAGCTCACCGACTAGCAGCACCGGGGAGCTGTTTTTT
TRBJ2-3 | TRBV19 | . | . | CASRGYGTDTQYF | TGTGCCAGTAGGGGGTACGGCACAGATACGCAGTATTTT
TRBJ1-2 | TRBV4-1 | . | . | CASSQSDENYGYTF | TGCGCCAGCAGCCAGTCGGACGAAAACTATGGCTACACCTTC
TRBJ1-4 | TRBV5-1 | . | . | CASSLRGAHSEKLFF | TGCGCCAGCAGCTTGCGGGGGGCTCATTCTGAAAAACTGTTTTTT
TRBJ2-2 | TRBV10-2 | few | . | CASSLDTNTGELFF | TGCGCCAGCTCCCTGGATACGAACACCGGGGAGCTGTTTTTT
TRBJ1-5 | TRBV27 | . | . | CASSLSKLSNQPQHF | TGTGCCAGCAGTTTATCGAAATTGAGCAATCAGCCCCAGCATTTT
TRBJ1-1 | TRBV7-6 | . | . | CASSLAGGNTEAFF | TGTGCCAGCAGCTTGGCGGGAGGCAACACTGAAGCTTTCTTT
TRBJ1-1 | TRBV7-2 | . | TRBD1 | CASSRQGPNTEAFF | TGTGCCAGCAGCCGACAGGGACCGAACACTGAAGCTTTCTTT
TRBJ2-7 | TRBV19 | . | TRBD1 | CASSISGQGMSEQYF | TGTGCCAGTAGTATCTCCGGACAGGGGATGAGCGAGCAGTACTTC
TRBJ2-1 | TRBV27 | . | . | CASSVVGGSSYNEQFF | TGTGCCAGCAGTGTGGTAGGGGGAAGCTCCTACAATGAGCAGTTCTTC
TRBJ1-1 | TRBV15 | . | . | CATRADSVEAFF | TGTGCCACCAGGGCGGACAGCGTTGAAGCTTTCTTT
TRBJ2-3 | TRBV12-5 | . | . | CASGRSLDTQYF | TGTGCTAGTGGACGTAGTCTGGATACGCAGTATTTT
TRBJ2-5 | TRBV7-6 | . | . | CASSLVSGRETQYF | TGTGCCAGCAGCTTAGTATCAGGGCGGGAGACCCAGTACTTC
TRBJ1-2 | TRBV28 | . | TRBD1 | CASSFQGGGTLPAGYTF | TGTGCCAGCAGTTTCCAGGGGGGGGGTACCCTTCCCGCTGGCTACACCTTC
TRBJ2-1 | TRBV18 | . | TRBD2 | CASSPTSGRRDEQFF | TGTGCCAGCTCCCCTACTAGCGGGAGGAGGGATGAGCAGTTCTTC
TRBJ1-1 | TRBV4-2 | few | . | CASSLGGGSNTEAFF | TGTGCCAGCAGCCTTGGAGGGGGATCGAACACTGAAGCTTTCTTT
TRBJ2-1 | TRBV27 | few | TRBD1 | CASTLLQGNLGNEQFF | TGTGCCAGCACTCTACTACAGGGGAACTTAGGTAATGAGCAGTTCTTC
TRBJ2-3 | TRBV11-3 | . | TRBD2 | CASSSYAPGLASDTQYF | TGTGCCAGCAGTTCATACGCCCCGGGACTAGCGTCAGATACGCAGTATTTT